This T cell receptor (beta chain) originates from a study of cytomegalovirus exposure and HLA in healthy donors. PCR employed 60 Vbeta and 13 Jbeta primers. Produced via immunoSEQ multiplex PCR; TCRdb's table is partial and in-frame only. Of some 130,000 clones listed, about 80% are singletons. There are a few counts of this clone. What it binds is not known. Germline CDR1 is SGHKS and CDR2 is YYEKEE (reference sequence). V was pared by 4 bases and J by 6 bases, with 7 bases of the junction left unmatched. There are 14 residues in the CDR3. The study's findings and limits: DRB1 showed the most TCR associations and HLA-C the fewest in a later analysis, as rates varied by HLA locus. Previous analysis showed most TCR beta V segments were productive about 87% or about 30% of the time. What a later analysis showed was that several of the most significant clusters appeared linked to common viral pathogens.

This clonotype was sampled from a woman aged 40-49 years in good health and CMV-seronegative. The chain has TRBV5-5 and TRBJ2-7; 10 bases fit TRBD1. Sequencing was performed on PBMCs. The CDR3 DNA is TGTGCCAGCAGCCCACGGACAGGGGGTAGCGAGCAGTACTTC. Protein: CASSPRTGGSEQYF.